Each of the 5 T cell receptor beta chains below was sequenced from the same sample in a study of monozygotic twins with inflammatory bowel disease. TCRdb reprocessed the 5' RACE reads; each CDR3 protein has one entry and no DNA is given. The sample features 350,000 to 500,000 distinct CDR3 sequences, with 2.4% in its top ten. The sequenced sample was blood. The source is a human donor with ulcerative colitis or Crohn's disease, or a healthy co-twin of an affected twin (not recorded which).

This rearrangement joins TRBV29-1 to TRBJ2-4; the D gene TCRdb calls, TRBD1, cannot be checked with no DNA. The CDR3 contains 14 residues. The V gene's germline CDR1 is SQVTM and CDR2 ANQGSEA. The CDR3 loop reads CSVESLGQSSIQYF.

The chain couples TRBV19 to TRBJ2-7. The CDR3 length is 12 residues. Germline CDR1 LNHDA, CDR2 SQIVND (reference sequence). The CDR3 loop reads CASSIDGDEQYF.

This rearrangement joins TRBV12-3 or TRBV12-4 to TRBJ1-4; TCRdb outputs TRBD1, but without DNA this stays unchecked. CDR3 size: 14 residues. CDR3 loop: CASSLGSGNEKLFF.

The CDR3 sequence: CASFSDSEIAKNIQYF. The rearrangement joins TRBV18 to TRBJ2-4; TCRdb returns TRBD1, unconfirmable since there is no DNA. This CDR3 is 16 amino acids long. Germline CDR1 reads KGHSH; CDR2 reads LQKENI.

J is TRBJ2-1 and V is TRBV10-3; the TRBD2 assignment by TCRdb is unverifiable without DNA. The CDR3 spans 15 residues. Germline V gene lookup returns CDR1 ENHRY and CDR2 SYGVKD. CDR3 residues: CAISQTSGSYNEQFF.